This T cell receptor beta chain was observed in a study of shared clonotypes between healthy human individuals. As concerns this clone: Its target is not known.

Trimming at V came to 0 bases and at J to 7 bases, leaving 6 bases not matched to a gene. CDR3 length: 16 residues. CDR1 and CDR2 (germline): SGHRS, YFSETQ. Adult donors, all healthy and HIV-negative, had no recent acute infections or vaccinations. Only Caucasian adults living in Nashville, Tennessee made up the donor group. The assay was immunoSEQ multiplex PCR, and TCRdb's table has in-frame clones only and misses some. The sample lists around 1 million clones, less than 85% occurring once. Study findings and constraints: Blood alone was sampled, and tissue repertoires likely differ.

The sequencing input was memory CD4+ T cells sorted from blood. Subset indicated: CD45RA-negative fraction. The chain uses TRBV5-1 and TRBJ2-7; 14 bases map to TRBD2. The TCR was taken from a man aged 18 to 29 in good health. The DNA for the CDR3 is TGCGCCAGCAGCTTGGACGGGACTAGCGGGAGAAGGGAGCAGTACTTC. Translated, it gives CASSLDGTSGRREQYF.